The T cell receptor (beta chain) described here comes from a study of T cells in Graves' hyperthyroidism and ophthalmopathy (dated by TCRdb to the late 2010s). About the investigation overall: Peripheral blood samples were taken at the time of initial diagnosis, prior to any treatment. To identify TCR V-J signatures that set the groups apart, the researchers used a discovery cohort of more than 95 patients, made up of roughly 45 with Graves' ophthalmopathy and 55 to 65 with stable Graves' hyperthyroidism. Prospective prediction of ophthalmopathy was tested in an independent validation cohort consisting of some 18 hyperthyroidism patients and more than 15 patients who later progressed to ophthalmopathy. The approximately 90 discovery patients were randomly split 7:3 into training and test sets. In about six Graves' hyperthyroidism patients, the study also compared T-cell repertoires from thyroid tissue with T-cell repertoires from blood. After sampling, hyperthyroidism patients received methimazole starting at 30 mg daily, and ophthalmopathy patients received high-dose intravenous methylprednisolone. The paper describes TCR Vbeta CDR3 sequencing of 140 or so peripheral blood samples, made up of 43 ophthalmopathy patients, roughly 72 hyperthyroidism patients and 17 progressor patients.

The TCR beta CDR3 regions were amplified from the RNA transcripts. The TCR CDR3 was subjected to a first round of RT-PCR using the HTBI primer set and the Qiagen OneStep RT-PCR kit. Libraries were constructed in a second round of multiplex PCR, after which size selection and purification were performed. Libraries were sequenced paired-end with 100 bp reads on an Illumina HiSeq2000. As for the original processing: SOAPnuke was used to process the raw data, removing reads that contained adapters or uncalled bases, had a mean Phred below 15, or lacked an exact match to the constant primer or identifier. High-quality paired reads were merged with COPE v1.2.5, and unique nucleotide sequences were defined as clonotypes. MiTCR v1.1 was used to align the clonotypes against IMGT TRBV, TRBD and TRBJ reference segments. Only V-J combinations with frequency above 0.0001, covering 99.2% of repertoires, were analysed. A TCS score was defined as the ratio of F50 (clonal expansion) to E x V (chaos), with BLOSUM62-based TCRdist applied between CDR3 peptides within each V-J. Welch's t-statistics and random forest reduced 500 to 650 V-J features to 13, which were used in a naive Bayes classifier (R e1071). Starting from the raw public reads, TCRdb applied fastp trimming at Q25, assembled clones with MiXCR and retained in-frame beta chains. Records with the same CDR3 protein are collapsed into one entry carrying the most frequent genes and DNA. In this record, the V and J calls reflect TCRdb's handling and not the investigators' own analysis. The sample table records around 500,000 distinct CDR3 sequences; around a fifth of these occur just once. About 53% of the sample lies in the top ten.

Results the study describes overall, beyond this receptor: A model built on a 13 V-J signature distinguished ophthalmopathy from stable hyperthyroidism, reaching around 87% sensitivity and under 84% specificity in cross-validation and 80%/75% in testing. Most expanded thyroid clonotypes (frequency above 0.001) were also detected in blood, a finding suggesting that blood repertoires may reflect thyroid immune responses. In validation, the model predicted progression to ophthalmopathy a median of 6.5 months before onset, with about 71% sensitivity and just under 75% specificity. No statistical method was used to set the sample size in advance, and investigators knew the group allocation.

Comment on this clonotype: Its specific antigen is unknown. No base quality information exists; no much larger clone differs at one position.

Moderately to severely active disease, a Clinical Activity Score of at least 3, a NOSPECS grade of at least 4, and a duration under 3 months were present in ophthalmopathy patients. Any patient with an uncontrolled infection, another autoimmune disease, pregnancy or lactation was excluded. Diagnoses relied on clinical symptoms, serum thyroxine and TRAb, thyroid ultrasound and orbital computed tomography. Ficoll-Paque density gradient centrifugation was used to isolate PBMCs from around 10 ml of fresh peripheral blood. Total RNA was extracted with Trizol reagent, and quality was checked on an Agilent 2100 Bioanalyzer. Sequencing input: blood. This receptor was taken from a woman aged 70-85 years with Graves' ophthalmopathy.

This receptor has the CDR3 CASSLDGQGGDTQYF. The DNA sequence reads TGTGCCAGCAGCCTAGACGGACAGGGAGGAGATACGCAGTATTTT. Recombination joined TRBV7-9 with TRBJ2-3; TRBD1 aligns with 8 central bases. From the cysteine up to the phenylalanine, the CDR3 has a length of 15 residues. Only the CDR3 DNA is retained, 45 bases long and in frame from the first base. The germline V gene (reference sequence) provides CDR1 SEHNR and CDR2 FQNEAQ. Clipping removes 5 bases from V and 5 bases from J, with 9 as the unmatched junction base count.